Described below is a single T cell receptor (beta chain) sequence and its context. The CDR3 totals 13 residues. J gave up 4 bases and V 3 bases, and 2 bases lay outside the gene matches. Germline lookup yields CDR1 SGHNT and CDR2 YYREEE (reference sequence). Those who participated ranged in age from roughly 18 to 90 years and resided in 20 to 30 US areas. Authors' methods: Amplification of reference gene primers was used by the study to estimate nucleated cell counts. TCRdb's copy holds only in-frame clones and misses some; the assay was immunoSEQ multiplex PCR. The V and J calls and clone size are taken from that table; D and trimming were inferred from the DNA. In the table there are approximately 450,000 clones, roughly 85% of which are singletons. The record originates from a study of blood T cell repertoires in COVID-19. The overall study: The cDNA or gDNA used as material had been derived from T cells, B-cell-depleted T cells, or PBMCs.

Sequencing used PBMCs or T cells enriched from blood (not recorded which). The chain uses TRBV5-4 and TRBJ2-7, with 9 bases that match TRBD1. This TCR derives from a woman younger than 35 with acute COVID-19. The CDR3 DNA is TGTGCCAGCAGCTCAGACAGGGGGTACGAGCAGTACTTC. Its protein product is CASSSDRGYEQYF.